This TCR beta chain was recorded in a study of shared clonotypes between healthy human individuals (dated by TCRdb to 2020 to 2021). Notes on the research overall: The cohort included a few men and two women between 18 and 49 years of age. Per donor, three plates each were used for CD4 naive and CD4 memory, two for CD8 naive, and one for CD8 memory. To estimate repertoire size and how much clonotypes are shared between individuals, the study performed deep sequencing of blood TCR repertoires from a few healthy adults. To increase sequencing depth and limit assay-specific biases, different laboratories used diverse techniques to prepare libraries and sequence TCR repertoires. Each donor's leukapheresis produced roughly between roughly 0.9 and 9 billion PBMCs. The study at large found these results: Naive subsets generally had larger estimated clonotype richness than memory subsets. Only blood was sampled, and tissue TCR repertoires likely differ from those in blood. Clonotypes shared by all four sorted-subset donors showed higher generation probabilities than non-shared clonotypes. Pairwise subsampling indicated that sequencing depth was expected to affect the degree of clonotype sharing among donors. When a few donors were compared, the shared fraction of clonotypes was about 5% for naive CD4, approximately 3.3% for naive CD8, more than 2% for memory CD4, and 0.4% for memory CD8. The small number of donors limited the genetic and exposure-history diversity represented. Even with the large sequencing depth, rarefaction of the sorted-subset datasets indicated that sequencing was incomplete.

V gives up 3 bases and J gives up 4 bases, and the segment between their germline ends measures 12 bases. The CDR3 covers 13 residues, taking in both the cysteine and the phenylalanine. CDR3 DNA only is kept here, 39 bases in frame from base 1. CDR1 and CDR2 are read off the germline V gene (reference sequence) as GTSNPN and SVGIG. Healthy HIV-negative adults with no recently reported acute infections or vaccinations were included as donors. Every donor was a Caucasian adult residing in Nashville, Tennessee, USA. CD4+ T cells were enriched by magnetic negative selection; naive cells were then positively selected on CD45RA, and the negative fraction formed the memory subset. Blood was obtained by leukapheresis, after which PBMCs were separated by Ficoll-Histopaque density gradient centrifugation and cryopreserved in liquid nitrogen vapor phase. Analytical flow cytometry was used to check the purity and quantity of each magnetically sorted T cell population. From each sorted fraction, genomic DNA was isolated and quantified by UV absorbance on a Nanodrop 2000c.

TCR CDR3 regions were amplified from genomic DNA by multiplex PCR using the deep immunoSEQ assay. For each cell subset, the extracted genomic DNA was distributed evenly across all wells of several immunoSEQ 96-well plates, and each plate served as one replicate. For sorted subsets, 150 to 200 ng genomic DNA, equal to some 30,000 T cell genomes, was loaded into each replicate PCR. Purified libraries were measured with a Qubit 3.0 fluorometer, size-checked on a Bioanalyzer 2100, and measured again with the KAPA Library Quantification kit. Each immunoSEQ 96-well plate was sequenced on its own single-read 150-cycle Illumina NextSeq 550 flow cell. From the authors' description of their analysis: Because the immunoSEQ output held only junctional sequences and lacked quality scores, the filtering could not match the filtering applied to full-length reads. Sequences were annotated with PyIR, a Python wrapper for IgBLAST v1.9, using IMGT germline references to assign V/J genes and CDR3. Reads with weak V/J assignments (E-value above 1e-6), missing CDR3, stop codons, out-of-frame junctions, or ambiguous translated residues were removed. V3J clonotypes were defined as sequences sharing the same inferred V gene, J gene, and CDR3 amino acid sequence. The percentage overlap between two repertoires was calculated by dividing the number of shared unique clonotypes by the size of the smaller repertoire. Three approaches were used to assess repertoire richness: RTK rarefaction, the Chao1 estimator, and Recon v2.1 estimates of unobserved clonotypes. For all TCRbeta clonotypes obtained by the gDNA method from a handful of donors, generation probabilities were computed with OLGA. Drawn from immuneACCESS, this table holds only the in-frame rearrangements with V and J called that TCRdb kept. Clones are partly lost; checked studies trace under half to an unresolved V gene and leave the rest unexplained. From that table come the V and J calls and clone size; the DNA was used to work out D and trimming. This sample holds some 240,000 clones; 65% were observed only once. 11% of the sample rests with the top ten.

In this sample, this clone turned up once. Its antigen is not yet known. No base qualities exist here, and no much larger clone lies one base off it. The sample consisted of memory CD4+ T cells sorted from blood. Read against the paper, the sample's cell subset or site label means: CD45RA-negative fraction. This chain is built from TRBV30 and TRBJ2-5, with a weak D call of TRBD1 (6 bases match). The clonotype was recovered from a man in his thirties or forties in good health. The nucleotide sequence is TGTGCCTGGAGAAGGGGGAGCGGAGAGACCCAGTACTTC. Protein translation: CAWRRGSGETQYF.